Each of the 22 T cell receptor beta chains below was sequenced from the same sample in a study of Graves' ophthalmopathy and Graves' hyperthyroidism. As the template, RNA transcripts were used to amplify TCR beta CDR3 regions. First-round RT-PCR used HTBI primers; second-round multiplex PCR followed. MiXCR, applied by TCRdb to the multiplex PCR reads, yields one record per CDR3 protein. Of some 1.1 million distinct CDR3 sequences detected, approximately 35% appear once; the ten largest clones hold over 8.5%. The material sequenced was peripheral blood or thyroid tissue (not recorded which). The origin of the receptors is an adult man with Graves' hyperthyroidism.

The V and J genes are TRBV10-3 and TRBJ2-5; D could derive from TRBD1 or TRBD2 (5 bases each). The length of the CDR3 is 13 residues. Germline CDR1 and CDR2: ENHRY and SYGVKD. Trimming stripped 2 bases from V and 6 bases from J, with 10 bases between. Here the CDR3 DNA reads TGTGCCATCAGTGAGGAGGGGACCCAGACCCAGTACTTC. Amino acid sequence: CAISEEGTQTQYF.

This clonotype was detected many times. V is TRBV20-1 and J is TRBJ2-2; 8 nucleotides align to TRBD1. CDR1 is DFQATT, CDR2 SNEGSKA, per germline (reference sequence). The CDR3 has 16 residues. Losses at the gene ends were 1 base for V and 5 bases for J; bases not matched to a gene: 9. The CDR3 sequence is CSARVDRGQRTGELFF. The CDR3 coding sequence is TGCAGTGCTAGAGTAGACAGGGGCCAGAGGACCGGGGAGCTGTTTTTT.

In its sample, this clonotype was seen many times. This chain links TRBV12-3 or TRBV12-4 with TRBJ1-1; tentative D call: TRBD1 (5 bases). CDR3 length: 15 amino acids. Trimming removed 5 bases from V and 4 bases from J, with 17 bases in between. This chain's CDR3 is CASSPGGTHGTEAFF. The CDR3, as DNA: TGTGCCAGCAGTCCGGGGGGGACTCACGGCACTGAAGCTTTCTTT.

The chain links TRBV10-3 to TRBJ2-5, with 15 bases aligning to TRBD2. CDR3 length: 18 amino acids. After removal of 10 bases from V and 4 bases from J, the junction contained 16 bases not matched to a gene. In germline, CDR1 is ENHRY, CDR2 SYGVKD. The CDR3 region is CASTPLGTSGRRGETQYF. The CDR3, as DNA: TGTGCCAGCACCCCCTTAGGGACTAGCGGGAGGAGGGGAGAGACCCAGTACTTC.

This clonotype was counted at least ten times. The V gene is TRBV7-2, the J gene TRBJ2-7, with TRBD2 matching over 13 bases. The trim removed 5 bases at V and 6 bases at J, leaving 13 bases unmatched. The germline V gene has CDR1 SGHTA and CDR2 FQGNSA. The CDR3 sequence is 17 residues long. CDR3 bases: TGTGCCAGCAGCCCAAAGGGACTAGCGGGAAGTAGGAGCGAGCAGTACTTC. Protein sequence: CASSPKGLAGSRSEQYF. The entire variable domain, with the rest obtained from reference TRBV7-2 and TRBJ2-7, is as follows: GAGVSQSPSNKVTEKGKDVELRCDPISGHTALYWYRQSLGQGLEFLIYFQGNSAPDKSGLPSDRFSAERTGGSVSTLTIQRTQQEDSAVYLCASSPKGLAGSRSEQYFGPGTRLTVT.

DNA for the CDR3: TGCAGTGCTGTTAGCGGGAGGGCCGTCCACGAGCAGTACTTC. It translates to CSAVSGRAVHEQYF. The rearrangement links TRBV20-1 to TRBJ2-7; 11 positions agree with TRBD2. The CDR3 extends over 14 amino acids. Germline values: CDR1 DFQATT, CDR2 SNEGSKA (reference sequence). Trimming cost V 5 bases and J 5 bases; bases outside gene matches: 8.

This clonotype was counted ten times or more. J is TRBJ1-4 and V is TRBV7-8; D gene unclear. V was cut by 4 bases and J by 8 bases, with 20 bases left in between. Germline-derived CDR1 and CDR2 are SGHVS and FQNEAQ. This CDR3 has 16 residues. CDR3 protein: CASSCEPGPSGEKLFF. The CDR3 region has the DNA TGTGCCAGCAGCTGCGAGCCAGGACCCAGCGGCGAAAAACTGTTTTTT.

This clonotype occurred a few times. As DNA, the CDR3 is TGCAGTGCTAGAGATCGTTTTGGAAACTTTAACTATGGCTACACCTTC. This sequence encodes CSARDRFGNFNYGYTF. The J gene is TRBJ1-2, the V gene TRBV20-1; D gene unclear. This CDR3 has 16 amino acids. The germline CDR1 and CDR2 sequences are DFQATT and SNEGSKA (reference sequence). V lost 0 bases and J lost 1, with 15 bases in between.

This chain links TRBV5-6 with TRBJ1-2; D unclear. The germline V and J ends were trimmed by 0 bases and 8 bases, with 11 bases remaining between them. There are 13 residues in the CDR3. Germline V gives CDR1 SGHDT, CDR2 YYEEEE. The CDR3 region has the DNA TGTGCCAGCAGCTTGGGGGCGGCCCGGGGCTACACCTTC. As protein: CASSLGAARGYTF.

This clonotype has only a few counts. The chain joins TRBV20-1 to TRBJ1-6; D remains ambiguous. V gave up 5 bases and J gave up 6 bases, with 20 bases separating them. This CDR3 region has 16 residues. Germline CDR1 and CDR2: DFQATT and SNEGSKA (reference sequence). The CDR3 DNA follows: TGCAGTGCTCCCGGGCCATATCCTGCTCGTAATTCACCCCTCCACTTT. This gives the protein CSAPGPYPARNSPLHF.

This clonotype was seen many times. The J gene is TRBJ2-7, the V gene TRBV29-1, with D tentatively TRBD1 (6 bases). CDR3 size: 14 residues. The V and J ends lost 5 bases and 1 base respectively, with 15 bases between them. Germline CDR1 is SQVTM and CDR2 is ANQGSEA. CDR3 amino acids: CSVTRTANSYEQYF. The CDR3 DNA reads TGCAGCGTTACCCGGACAGCGAATTCCTACGAGCAGTACTTC.

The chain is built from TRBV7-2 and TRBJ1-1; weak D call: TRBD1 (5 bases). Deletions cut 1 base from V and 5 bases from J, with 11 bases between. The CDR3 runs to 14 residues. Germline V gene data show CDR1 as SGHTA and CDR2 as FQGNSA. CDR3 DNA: TGTGCCAGCAGCTTAGTAGGAGGGGAGACTGAAGCTTTCTTT. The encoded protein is CASSLVGGETEAFF.

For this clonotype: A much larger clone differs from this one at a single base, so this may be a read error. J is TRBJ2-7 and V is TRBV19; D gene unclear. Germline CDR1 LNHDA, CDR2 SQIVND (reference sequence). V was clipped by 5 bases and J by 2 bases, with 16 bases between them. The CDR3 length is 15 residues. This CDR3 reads CASSLDGISTYEQYF. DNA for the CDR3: TGTGCCAGTAGTTTGGACGGAATAAGTACCTACGAGCAGTACTTC.

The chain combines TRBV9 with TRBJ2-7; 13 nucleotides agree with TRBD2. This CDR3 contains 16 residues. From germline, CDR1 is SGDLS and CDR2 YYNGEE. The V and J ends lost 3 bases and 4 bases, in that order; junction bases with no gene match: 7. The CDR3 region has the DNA TGTGCCAGCAGCGCCGGACTAGCGGGAGCTCAGTACGAGCAGTACTTC. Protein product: CASSAGLAGAQYEQYF.

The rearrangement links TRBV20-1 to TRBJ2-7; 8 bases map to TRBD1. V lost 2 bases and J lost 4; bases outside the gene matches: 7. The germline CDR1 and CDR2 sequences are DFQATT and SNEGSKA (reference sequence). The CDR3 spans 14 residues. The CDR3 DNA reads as TGCAGTGCTAGAAAGCAGGGGGCGCGGTACGAGCAGTACTTC. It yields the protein CSARKQGARYEQYF.

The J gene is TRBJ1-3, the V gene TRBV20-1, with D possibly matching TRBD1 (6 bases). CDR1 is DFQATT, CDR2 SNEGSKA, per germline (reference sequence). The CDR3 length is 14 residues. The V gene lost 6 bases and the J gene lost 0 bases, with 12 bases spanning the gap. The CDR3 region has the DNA TGCAGTGCGATGGGACAATACTCTGGAAACACCATATATTTT. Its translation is CSAMGQYSGNTIYF.

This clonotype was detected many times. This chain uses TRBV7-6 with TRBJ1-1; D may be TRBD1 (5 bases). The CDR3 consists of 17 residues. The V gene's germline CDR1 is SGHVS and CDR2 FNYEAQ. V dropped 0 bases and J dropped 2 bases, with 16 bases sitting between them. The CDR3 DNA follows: TGTGCCAGCAGCTTAGCTAAACGGGTTGGGGCCAACACTGAAGCTTTCTTT. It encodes CASSLAKRVGANTEAFF.

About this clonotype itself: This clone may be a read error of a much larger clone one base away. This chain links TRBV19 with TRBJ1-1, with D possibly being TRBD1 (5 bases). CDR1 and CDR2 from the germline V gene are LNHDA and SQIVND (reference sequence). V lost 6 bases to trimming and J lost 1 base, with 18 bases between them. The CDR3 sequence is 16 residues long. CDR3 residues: CASSRRQYPRNTEAFF. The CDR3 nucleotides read TGTGCCAGTAGCCGCAGACAGTACCCTAGGAACACTGAAGCTTTCTTT. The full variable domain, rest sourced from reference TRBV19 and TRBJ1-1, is DGGITQSPKYLFRKEGQNVTLSCEQNLNHDAMYWYRQDPGQGLRLIYYSQIVNDFQKGDIAEGYSVSREKKESFPLTVTSAQKNPTAFYLCASSRRQYPRNTEAFFGQGTRLTVV.

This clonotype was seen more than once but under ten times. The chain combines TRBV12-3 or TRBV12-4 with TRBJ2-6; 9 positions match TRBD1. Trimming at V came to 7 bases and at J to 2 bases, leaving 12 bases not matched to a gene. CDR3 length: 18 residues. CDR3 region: CASTRAGTGLPGANVLTF. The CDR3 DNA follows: TGTGCCAGCACCCGGGCAGGGACAGGGTTGCCTGGGGCCAACGTCCTGACTTTC.

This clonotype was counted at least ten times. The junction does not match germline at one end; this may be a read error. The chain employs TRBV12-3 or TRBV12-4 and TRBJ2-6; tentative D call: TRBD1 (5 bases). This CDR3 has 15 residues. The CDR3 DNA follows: TGTGCCAGCAGCTTAGGGGTAACTGGGGCCAACGTCCTGACTTTC. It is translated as CASSLGVTGANVLTF.

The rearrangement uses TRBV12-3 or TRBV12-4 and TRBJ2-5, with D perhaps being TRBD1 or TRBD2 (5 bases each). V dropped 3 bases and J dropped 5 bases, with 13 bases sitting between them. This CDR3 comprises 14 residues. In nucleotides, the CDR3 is TGTGCCAGCAGTTTTGGGGGTACGTGGGAGACCCAGTACTTC. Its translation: CASSFGGTWETQYF.

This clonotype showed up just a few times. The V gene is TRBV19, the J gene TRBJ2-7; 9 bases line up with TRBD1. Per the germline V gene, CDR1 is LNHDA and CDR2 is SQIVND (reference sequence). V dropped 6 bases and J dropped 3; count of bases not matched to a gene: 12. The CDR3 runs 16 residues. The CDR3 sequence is CASSSPPGQGDYEQYF. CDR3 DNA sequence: TGTGCCAGTAGCTCTCCACCGGGACAGGGCGACTACGAGCAGTACTTC.